The 24 T cell receptor beta chains below were found in one sample sequenced in a study of beta chain features in type 1 diabetes. TCRB transcripts that were expressed got sequenced, as all of the isolated RNA had been reverse transcribed. TCRdb's table, derived via immunoSEQ multiplex PCR, lists solely in-frame clones and lacks some. The table shows 330,000 or so clones, with roughly a fifth occurring only once. Specimen: naive CD4+ T cells from blood. The receptors here all came from a woman younger than 30 in good health.

V is TRBV11-2 and J is TRBJ1-2; 9 bases fit TRBD1. CDR3 size: 15 residues. The germline V gene has CDR1 SGHAT and CDR2 FQNNGV. Trimming cost V 8 bases and J 8 bases; bases outside gene matches: 15. CDR3: CASASLRRDRVGYTF. CDR3 DNA: TGTGCCAGCGCCTCTCTCCGGCGGGACAGGGTCGGCTACACCTTC.

J is TRBJ2-7 and V is TRBV6-5; D may be TRBD2 (6 bases). V lost 2 bases, J lost 0 bases, and 8 bases lay in between. Germline V gene lookup returns CDR1 MNHEY and CDR2 SVGAGI. The CDR3 contains 14 residues. The CDR3 nucleotides read TGTGCCAGCAGTTACGGGACTCTCTCCTACGAGCAGTACTTC. Protein sequence: CASSYGTLSYEQYF.

This clone occurred a few times. The CDR3 DNA reads as TGTGCCAGCAGTGAAGAGAAACTCTATGGCTACACCTTC. Protein sequence: CASSEEKLYGYTF. The rearrangement uses TRBV6-1 and TRBJ1-2, with D hard to call. V shed 1 base and J shed 4 bases, with 7 bases lying between them. Germline-derived CDR1 and CDR2 are MNHNS and SASEGT. The CDR3 has 13 amino acids.

This clone was seen a few times. V and J are TRBV7-2 and TRBJ1-1; perhaps TRBD1 as D (5 bases). CDR1 SGHTA and CDR2 FQGNSA come from the germline V gene. The CDR3 extends over 18 amino acids. V gave up 7 bases and J gave up 4 bases, with 28 bases separating them. Written as DNA, the CDR3 is TGTGCCAGCACCTTTAGGCCCCTCTCAGGGACTGATGGCACTGAAGCTTTCTTT. Protein sequence: CASTFRPLSGTDGTEAFF.

As for this clone: Compared with germline, one end of the junction differs, possibly owing to a read error. The rearrangement links TRBV29-1 to TRBJ1-5; TRBD1 aligns across 7 bases. This CDR3 is built from 13 residues. Germline CDR1 reads SQVTM; CDR2 reads ANQGSEA. The DNA of the CDR3 is TGCAGCGTTGCGGGACAGTTCAATCGGCCCCAGCATTTT. Amino acids: CSVAGQFNRPQHF.

The chain recombines TRBV6-5 with TRBJ2-5; D is perhaps TRBD1 (6 bases). Germline V gives CDR1 MNHEY, CDR2 SVGAGI. Trimming removed 8 bases at V and 5 bases at J, with 18 bases between. This CDR3 region has 14 residues. The CDR3 coding sequence is TGTGCCAGCGGGAATACAGGGATCCCTGAGACCCAGTACTTC. Translation: CASGNTGIPETQYF.

The rearrangement joins TRBV29-1 to TRBJ2-5, with TRBD2 matching over 9 bases. This CDR3 region has 16 residues. V was clipped by 4 bases and J by 0 bases; unmatched bases: 9. The V gene's germline CDR1 is SQVTM and CDR2 ANQGSEA. The chain's CDR3 is CSVVKRGAAYQETQYF. The CDR3 region has the DNA TGCAGCGTTGTCAAGCGGGGGGCCGCGTACCAAGAGACCCAGTACTTC.

This clone came up a few times. This chain joins TRBV19 and TRBJ1-2; the match to TRBD1 covers 7 bases. Germline trimming cut 7 bases from V and 4 bases from J; bases unmatched to any gene: 9. Germline loops: CDR1 LNHDA, CDR2 SQIVND (reference sequence). This CDR3 has 14 amino acids. CDR3 bases: TGTGCCAGTACCCCTCAGGGGGTTAGCTATGGCTACACCTTC. This codes for CASTPQGVSYGYTF. The whole variable domain, remainder taken from reference TRBV19 and TRBJ1-2, is DGGITQSPKYLFRKEGQNVTLSCEQNLNHDAMYWYRQDPGQGLRLIYYSQIVNDFQKGDIAEGYSVSREKKESFPLTVTSAQKNPTAFYLCASTPQGVSYGYTFGSGTRLTVV.

This clone was counted between two and nine times. This sequence joins TRBV10-3 and TRBJ2-3, with D tentatively TRBD1 (5 bases). Germline CDR1 is ENHRY and CDR2 is SYGVKD. The CDR3 sequence is 13 residues long. The ends were cut back, 2 bases at V and 4 bases at J, with 7 bases in the middle. CDR3 sequence: CAISEGAPDTQYF. The DNA of the CDR3 is TGTGCCATCAGTGAGGGGGCCCCAGATACGCAGTATTTT.

In its sample, this clone was seen a few times. The rearrangement joins TRBV14 to TRBJ1-1; D not resolved. This CDR3 spans 13 amino acids. The germline V gene has CDR1 SGHDN and CDR2 FVKESK. The V gene lost 0 bases and the J gene lost 0 bases, with 2 bases spanning the gap. Here the CDR3 DNA reads TGTGCCAGCAGCCAAGATATGAACACTGAAGCTTTCTTT. Protein product: CASSQDMNTEAFF.

The gene calls are TRBV11-3 and TRBJ2-5; TRBD1 matches 9 bases. J gave up 3 bases and V 5 bases, and 1 base lay outside the gene matches. Germline V gene sequence: CDR1 SGHNT, CDR2 YENEEA. The CDR3 has 13 amino acids. The CDR3 loop reads CASSRDREETQYF. The CDR3 region has the DNA TGTGCCAGCAGCCGGGACAGGGAAGAGACCCAGTACTTC.

This clone showed up just a few times. V and J are TRBV7-9 and TRBJ1-4, with 7 bases matching TRBD1. Germline CDR1 and CDR2: SEHNR and FQNEAQ (reference sequence). V was pared by 8 bases and J by 5 bases, with 5 bases of the junction left unmatched. The CDR3 extends over 13 amino acids. The CDR3 nucleotides read TGTGCCAGCCAGGGGACAGCGAATGAAAAACTGTTTTTT. Encoded protein: CASQGTANEKLFF.

The chain couples TRBV19 to TRBJ2-7, with 8 bases that match TRBD2. Trimming cost V 11 bases and J 4 bases; bases outside gene matches: 10. From germline, CDR1 is LNHDA and CDR2 SQIVND (reference sequence). This CDR3 spans 13 amino acids. Here the CDR3 reads CAGPPGLEYEQYF. CDR3 coding DNA: TGTGCCGGGCCGCCGGGACTAGAGTACGAGCAGTACTTC.

The V gene is TRBV5-1, the J gene TRBJ2-1, with 11 bases lining up with TRBD2. The CDR3 covers 15 residues. Germline V gene data show CDR1 as SGHRS and CDR2 as YFSETQ. Unmatched junction bases numbered 7, after V lost 5 bases and J lost 6 bases. The CDR3 DNA is TGCGCCAGCAGTTTTTATAGCGGGGGGGCCAATGAGCAGTTCTTC. Its protein product is CASSFYSGGANEQFF.

This clone was detected only a few times. The V call is TRBV14, the J call TRBJ2-3; maybe TRBD2 (7 bases). The CDR3 is 16 amino acids. Trimming took 5 bases from V and 2 from J, leaving 17 bases between them. Per germline, CDR1 SGHDN and CDR2 FVKESK. The CDR3 spells CASSATGGGLTDTQYF. In nucleotides, the CDR3 is TGTGCCAGCAGCGCCACCGGCGGGGGCCTCACAGATACGCAGTATTTT. The full variable domain, in which reference TRBV14 and TRBJ2-3 provide the parts outside the CDR3, is EAGVTQFPSHSVIEKGQTVTLRCDPISGHDNLYWYRRVMGKEIKFLLHFVKESKQDESGMPNNRFLAERTGGTYSTLKVQPAELEDSGVYFCASSATGGGLTDTQYFGPGTRLTVL.

The V gene is TRBV6-1, the J gene TRBJ2-7, with 9 bases that match TRBD1. J lost 1 base, V lost 6 bases, and 4 bases had no gene match. The germline V gene encodes CDR1 MNHNS and CDR2 SASEGT. The CDR3 is made up of 14 amino acids. CDR3 sequence: CASRDGQGSYEQYF. The CDR3 DNA follows: TGTGCCAGCAGGGATGGACAGGGGTCCTACGAGCAGTACTTC.

There are a few counts of this clone. The chain carries TRBV29-1 and TRBJ2-3; D remains unclear. Trimming took 8 bases from V and 6 from J, leaving 21 bases between them. CDR3 length: 14 amino acids. CDR1 and CDR2 (germline): SQVTM, ANQGSEA. The CDR3 region is CSSAALTLGDTQYF. CDR3 DNA sequence: TGCAGCTCTGCGGCCTTAACCCTCGGGGATACGCAGTATTTT.

This clone came up a few times. This chain uses TRBV30 with TRBJ2-4; D is possibly TRBD2 (7 bases). Germline lookup yields CDR1 GTSNPN and CDR2 SVGIG (reference sequence). V was pared by 1 base and J by 1 base, with 17 bases between. The CDR3 length is 17 residues. The CDR3 nucleotides read TGTGCCTGGAGTGGTGGGGGAGGGGGATGGGCCAAAAACATTCAGTACTTC. Translated: CAWSGGGGGWAKNIQYF.

This clone showed up just a few times. This chain uses TRBV11-2 with TRBJ2-1; no definite D call. Between the trimmed V and J ends, which lost 7 bases and 4 bases, there was a span of 8 bases. This CDR3 has 12 residues. Germline V CDR1 and CDR2: SGHAT, FQNNGV. CDR3 region: CASTPEYNEQFF. DNA for the CDR3: TGTGCCAGCACCCCGGAGTACAATGAGCAGTTCTTC.

This clone was seen a few times. The chain uses TRBV9 and TRBJ2-1, with 9 bases identical to TRBD2. J lost 7 bases, V lost 0 bases, and 5 bases had no gene match. The CDR3 runs 15 residues. Germline V CDR1 and CDR2: SGDLS, YYNGEE. The CDR3 DNA reads TGTGCCAGCAGCGTAGAGCTAGCGGGGCGGAATGAGCAGTTCTTC. It translates to CASSVELAGRNEQFF. Based on the CDR3 plus reference TRBV9 and TRBJ2-1, the full variable domain is DSGVTQTPKHLITATGQRVTLRCSPRSGDLSVYWYQQSLDQGLQFLIQYYNGEERAKGNILERFSAQQFPDLHSELNLSSLELGDSALYFCASSVELAGRNEQFFGPGTRLTVL.

The rearrangement uses TRBV5-1 and TRBJ2-2; D ambiguous. The CDR3 runs to 14 residues. Germline V CDR1 and CDR2: SGHRS, YFSETQ. V was trimmed by 3 bases and J by 0 bases, leaving 6 bases between them. The CDR3, as DNA: TGCGCCAGCAGCTCCACAGCGAACACCGGGGAGCTGTTTTTT. Amino acids: CASSSTANTGELFF.

The chain joins TRBV7-2 to TRBJ1-2, with a weak D call TRBD1 (6 bases). Germline-derived CDR1 and CDR2 are SGHTA and FQGNSA. The CDR3 is made up of 14 amino acids. Deletions cut 0 bases from V and 4 bases from J, with 9 bases between. The CDR3 DNA follows: TGTGCCAGCAGCTTAGCGCAGGGGCCCTATGGCTACACCTTC. Protein sequence: CASSLAQGPYGYTF.

This chain links TRBV30 with TRBJ2-3; TRBD1 might be the D (6 bases). Trimming took 6 bases from V and 5 from J, leaving 9 bases between them. Germline CDR1 reads GTSNPN; CDR2 reads SVGIG (reference sequence). There are 11 residues in the CDR3. CDR3 in amino acids: CACNRVDTQYF. DNA of the CDR3: TGTGCCTGCAACAGGGTAGATACGCAGTATTTT.

This clone was seen a handful of times. The V gene is TRBV5-4, the J gene TRBJ2-1, with D perhaps TRBD1 (6 bases). Germline CDR1 SGHNT, CDR2 YYREEE (reference sequence). The CDR3 loop spans 17 amino acids. Trimming cost V 7 bases and J 9 bases, with 29 bases left between them. CDR3 in DNA: TGTGCCAGCGGCAGGGGTATTGCGGCCAGTGGGGTGGGTGAGCAGTTCTTC. Its translation is CASGRGIAASGVGEQFF.